This TCR beta chain was found in a study of T cell changes during pregnancy in multiple sclerosis (dated by TCRdb to 2018 to 2020). Notes on the research overall: In women with multiple sclerosis, the researchers looked at how the T cell repertoire shifted as pregnancy progressed.

CDR1 and CDR2 were assigned from the germline V gene as MDHEN and SYDVKM. Trimming leaves V shorter by 5 bases and J shorter by 5 bases, with the junction holding 11 bases beyond the gene matches. The CDR3 contains 15 residues, cysteine and phenylalanine counted. Kept here is only the CDR3 DNA, which spans 45 bases and is read in frame from base 1. The method was the immunoSEQ multiplex PCR assay. TCRdb stores this immuneACCESS table with in-frame sequences only. Part of the clones is absent; in the studies checked, under half of the shortfall reflects unresolved V genes, and no reason is known for the rest. The sample table holds about 44,000 clones, of which approximately 90% were seen once. The ten largest clones capture 0.45% to 0.55% of the sample. With regard to this clone: Its antigen target is currently unknown. No clone much larger than this one lies a single base away; base qualities are absent.

This clonotype was sampled from a female donor with multiple sclerosis, enrolled in a pregnancy study. This chain joins TRBV28 to TRBJ1-2, and 7 bases in between align with TRBD1. The sequencing here drew on CD4+ T cells from peripheral blood mononuclear cells, taken in the third trimester of pregnancy. The nucleotides read TGTGCCAGCAGTCCCCTCACCCAGACAGGGTATGGCTACACCTTC. Its protein is CASSPLTQTGYGYTF.